The 22 T cell receptor beta chains presented below share a single source sample, sequenced in a study of response to subunit inactivated influenza vaccine. TCRdb re-called the RT-PCR reads with MiXCR, one entry per CDR3 protein. Of about 520,000 distinct CDR3 sequences in the sample, approximately 7.2% were seen once. Sequencing was performed on PBMCs from blood, taken less than 25 months after vaccination. The receptor set was obtained from a man in his fifties or sixties who received an inactivated influenza vaccine.

This clonotype has ten or more counts. The V gene is TRBV6-2 or TRBV6-3, the J gene TRBJ1-1; D remains unclear. Germline CDR1 MNHEY, CDR2 SVGEGT. There are 16 residues in the CDR3. V was pared by 2 bases and J by 5 bases, with 18 bases between. CDR3: CASSYPTYFGDTEAFF. As DNA, the CDR3 is TGTGCCAGCAGTTACCCCACTTATTTCGGGGATACTGAAGCTTTCTTT.

The chain combines TRBV10-2 with TRBJ2-3; D uncertain. The CDR3 has 15 amino acids. V lost 2 bases and J lost 5, with 14 bases in between. Germline V gene sequence: CDR1 WSHSY, CDR2 SAAADI. In DNA, the CDR3 is TGCGCCAGCAGTGAGCCTGGGGTCGCGAGAGATACGCAGTATTTT. Protein sequence: CASSEPGVARDTQYF.

The genes are TRBV5-1 and TRBJ2-1, with TRBD2 as a possible D gene (6 bases). The V end was cut by 0 bases, the J end by 6 bases, with 10 bases between. Germline CDR1 and CDR2: SGHRS and YFSETQ. The length of the CDR3 is 14 residues. In DNA, the CDR3 is TGCGCCAGCAGCTTGGGGGGACTTTCCAATGAGCAGTTCTTC. Translating it yields CASSLGGLSNEQFF. Full variable domain (missing parts from reference TRBV5-1 and TRBJ2-1): KAGVTQTPRYLIKTRGQQVTLSCSPISGHRSVSWYQQTPGQGLQFLFEYFSETQRNKGNFPGRFSGRQFSNSRSEMNVSTLELGDSALYLCASSLGGLSNEQFFGPGTRLTVL.

This clonotype was seen a few times. J is TRBJ2-7 and V is TRBV4-2; the match to TRBD1 covers 8 bases. Germline lookup yields CDR1 LGHNA and CDR2 YNFKEQ. The V gene end was trimmed by 1 base and the J gene end by 1 base; junction bases not matched to a gene: 3. The CDR3 length is 15 residues. The CDR3 DNA reads as TGTGCCAGCAGCCAAGGACAGGGGAGATCCTACGAGCAGTACTTC. It specifies CASSQGQGRSYEQYF.

This clonotype was seen a few times. The gene calls are TRBV19 and TRBJ2-1, with TRBD2 matching 7 bases. The CDR3 is 15 amino acids. V dropped 4 bases and J dropped 3; count of bases not matched to a gene: 6. Germline CDR1 and CDR2: LNHDA and SQIVND (reference sequence). The CDR3 DNA is TGTGCCAGTAGTAAGTTAACGGGAGGCTACAATGAGCAGTTCTTC. Translating gives CASSKLTGGYNEQFF.

This clonotype was picked up many times. The rearrangement uses TRBV12-3 or TRBV12-4 and TRBJ2-7, with 9 bases matching TRBD2. V shed 5 bases, J shed 3 bases, and the junction held 5 bases outside the gene matches. CDR3 length: 14 amino acids. The CDR3 DNA reads as TGTGCCAGCAGTGCGGGAGGGGACCTCTACGAGCAGTACTTC. Translation: CASSAGGDLYEQYF.

This clonotype came up a few times. The CDR3 region is CASSSRSFAGNYGYTF. Written as DNA, the CDR3 is TGTGCCAGCAGTTCCCGGAGCTTCGCAGGAAACTATGGCTACACCTTC. This chain uses TRBV12-3 or TRBV12-4 with TRBJ1-2; unclear D gene. This CDR3 has 16 amino acids. V was shortened by 4 bases and J by 2 bases, with 17 bases between the two germline ends.

The chain uses TRBV15 and TRBJ2-5, with 10 positions matching TRBD2. V dropped 8 bases and J dropped 0; count of bases not matched to a gene: 12. The CDR3 contains 17 residues. Germline CDR1 and CDR2: LNHNV and YYDKDF (reference sequence). The CDR3 DNA sequence: TGTGCCACCGGCATCTCAGTACTAGCGGGGCACCAAGAGACCCAGTACTTC. Its translation: CATGISVLAGHQETQYF.

A few counts support this clonotype. This chain uses TRBV6-1 with TRBJ2-1, with 10 bases identical to TRBD1. Germline V gives CDR1 MNHNS, CDR2 SASEGT. Germline trimming cut 8 bases from V and 2 bases from J; bases unmatched to any gene: 3. CDR3 length: 14 residues. The DNA for the CDR3 is TGTGCCAGCTTGGGACAGGGGACCTACAATGAGCAGTTCTTC. It encodes CASLGQGTYNEQFF.

In this sample, this clonotype turned up many times. The chain combines TRBV14 with TRBJ1-2; D not certain. V lost 4 bases, J lost 4 bases, and 13 bases lay in between. CDR3 length: 14 amino acids. CDR1 is SGHDN, CDR2 FVKESK, per germline. CDR3 region: CASSPTLSGYGYTF. The DNA for the CDR3 is TGTGCCAGCAGCCCCACCCTGAGTGGCTATGGCTACACCTTC.

The table lists this clonotype with a few counts. The rearrangement uses TRBV6-5 and TRBJ2-1; no clear D gene. CDR3 length: 15 residues. Germline V CDR1 and CDR2: MNHEY, SVGAGI. V lost 5 bases to trimming and J lost 4 bases, with 15 bases between them. CDR3 nucleotide sequence: TGTGCCAGCAGTACCGAAGCACCCCAGTACAATGAGCAGTTCTTC. Translation gives CASSTEAPQYNEQFF.

This clonotype was observed a handful of times. V and J are TRBV4-3 and TRBJ2-1; D is possibly TRBD1 (5 bases). Trimming removed 0 bases at V and 5 bases at J, with 11 bases between. The CDR3 has 15 residues. Germline CDR1 LGHNA, CDR2 YSLEER. CDR3 loop: CASSQERGWHNEQFF. In nucleotides, the CDR3 is TGCGCCAGCAGCCAAGAAAGGGGCTGGCACAATGAGCAGTTCTTC.

The sample holds a few counts of this clonotype. V is TRBV28 and J is TRBJ2-7; the D gene is possibly TRBD1 (6 bases). Trimming cost V 4 bases and J 3 bases, with 16 bases left between them. In germline, CDR1 is MDHEN, CDR2 SYDVKM. The CDR3 runs to 15 residues. The CDR3 spells CASSSQTGTHYEQYF. The DNA of the CDR3 is TGTGCCAGCAGTTCACAAACCGGGACACACTACGAGCAGTACTTC. The full variable domain, completed using reference TRBV28 and TRBJ2-7, is DVKVTQSSRYLVKRTGEKVFLECVQDMDHENMFWYRQDPGLGLRLIYFSYDVKMKEKGDIPEGYSVSREKKERFSLILESASTNQTSMYLCASSSQTGTHYEQYFGPGTRLTVT.

This clonotype has only a few counts. This chain links TRBV4-3 with TRBJ2-2; tentative D call: TRBD2 (6 bases). Deletions cut 0 bases from V and 3 bases from J, with 11 bases between. From germline, CDR1 is LGHNA and CDR2 YSLEER. The CDR3 has 16 residues. This chain's CDR3 is CASSQEEGIDTGELFF. The DNA for the CDR3 is TGCGCCAGCAGCCAAGAGGAGGGGATCGACACCGGGGAGCTGTTTTTT.

This clonotype appeared a few times. The chain joins TRBV9 to TRBJ1-1; 9 nucleotides agree with TRBD1. With V trimmed by 4 bases and J by 6 bases, 7 bases remained unmatched. This CDR3 is built from 14 residues. The germline V gene has CDR1 SGDLS and CDR2 YYNGEE. The CDR3, as DNA: TGTGCCAGCAGCCCGGGACAGGGACCATCTGAAGCTTTCTTT. Its protein is CASSPGQGPSEAFF.

This chain joins TRBV6-1 and TRBJ2-3; D uncertain. This CDR3 comprises 13 residues. Germline V CDR1 and CDR2: MNHNS, SASEGT. Trimming left V 7 bases short and J 5 bases short, with 13 bases between. The CDR3 DNA is TGTGCCAGCAAGGTTCCCAGCCTAGATACGCAGTATTTT. It specifies CASKVPSLDTQYF.

This clonotype has only a few counts. The chain combines TRBV30 with TRBJ2-6; 8 positions agree with TRBD2. Germline values: CDR1 GTSNPN, CDR2 SVGIG (reference sequence). The CDR3 length is 18 residues. V was clipped by 6 bases and J by 0 bases; unmatched bases: 13. In DNA, the CDR3 is TGTGCCTGTCACTCGGGGGGGAGCGGGAACTCTGGGGCCAACGTCCTGACTTTC. Amino acid sequence: CACHSGGSGNSGANVLTF.

This chain connects TRBV5-1 to TRBJ2-2; TRBD2 aligns across 7 bases. This CDR3 is 17 amino acids long. V was pared by 0 bases and J by 2 bases, with 7 bases of the junction left unmatched. The germline V gene encodes CDR1 SGHRS and CDR2 YFSETQ. Here the CDR3 DNA reads TGCGCCAGCAGCTTGGCCGGGGACTACCCAAACACCGGGGAGCTGTTTTTT. Its protein product is CASSLAGDYPNTGELFF.

This clonotype has only a few counts. V and J are TRBV5-6 and TRBJ2-7, with D maybe TRBD1 (5 bases). The CDR3 sequence is 15 residues long. CDR1 is SGHDT, CDR2 YYEEEE, per germline. Trimming took 4 bases from V and 2 from J, leaving 16 bases between them. The CDR3 bases are TGTGCCAGCAGCCTTCTTACAGGACCTACCTACGAGCAGTACTTC. This codes for CASSLLTGPTYEQYF. Filled out from reference TRBV5-6 and TRBJ2-7, the complete variable domain reads DAGVTQSPTHLIKTRGQQVTLRCSPKSGHDTVSWYQQALGQGPQFIFQYYEEEERQRGNFPDRFSGHQFPNYSSELNVNALLLGDSALYLCASSLLTGPTYEQYFGPGTRLTVT.

The genes are TRBV11-1 and TRBJ1-1; no clear D. With 8 bases removed from V and 0 bases from J, the gap between germline ends came to 13 bases. The CDR3 contains 14 residues. CDR1 and CDR2 (germline): SGHAT, FQDESV (reference sequence). CDR3 amino acids: CASRWSVMNTEAFF. CDR3 DNA: TGTGCCAGCCGATGGAGCGTTATGAACACTGAAGCTTTCTTT. The full variable domain, in which reference TRBV11-1 and TRBJ1-1 provide the parts outside the CDR3, is EAEVAQSPRYKITEKSQAVAFWCDPISGHATLYWYRQILGQGPELLVQFQDESVVDDSQLPKDRFSAERLKGVDSTLKIQPAELGDSAMYLCASRWSVMNTEAFFGQGTRLTVV.

The sample holds many counts of this clonotype. The gene calls are TRBV14 and TRBJ1-1; 9 bases map to TRBD1. This CDR3 has 14 amino acids. Germline-derived CDR1 and CDR2 are SGHDN and FVKESK. Trimming at V came to 1 base and at J to 14 bases, leaving 11 bases not matched to a gene. The CDR3, as DNA: TGTGCCAGCAGCCAAGCACAGGGGGCGGATAGGCACTTCTTT. It translates to CASSQAQGADRHFF.

About this clonotype: Given a much more abundant clone one base away, this may be a read error. The chain recombines TRBV29-1 with TRBJ2-7; D ambiguous. The CDR3 length is 14 residues. Germline loops: CDR1 SQVTM, CDR2 ANQGSEA. The V end lost 0 bases, the J end lost 9 bases, and 18 bases lay between the germline ends. The CDR3 loop reads CSVEEIPGLPGQYF. The CDR3 DNA sequence: TGCAGCGTTGAAGAGATACCGGGTCTTCCTGGGCAGTACTTC.